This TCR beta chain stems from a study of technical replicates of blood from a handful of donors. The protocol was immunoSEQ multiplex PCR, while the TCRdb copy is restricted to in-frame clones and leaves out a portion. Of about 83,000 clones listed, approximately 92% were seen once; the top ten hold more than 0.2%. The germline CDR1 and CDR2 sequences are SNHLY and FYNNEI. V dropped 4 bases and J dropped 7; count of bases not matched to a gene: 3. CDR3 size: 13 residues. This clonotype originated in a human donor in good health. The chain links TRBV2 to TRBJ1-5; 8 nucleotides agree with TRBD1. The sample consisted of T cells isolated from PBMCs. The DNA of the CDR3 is TGTGCCAGCAGTGCAGGGGGCCGGCAGCCCCAGCATTTT. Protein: CASSAGGRQPQHF.